This record covers a single T cell receptor beta chain. Its antigen remains unidentified. Here the CDR3 omits its conserved ending phenylalanine or tryptophan, so a read error is the likely source. The DNA is omitted, as the CDR3 cannot be located on it reliably, and the CDR3 follows TCRdb's listing. The CDR3 regions of human TCRbeta chains were analyzed by immunosequencing. Concerning the study's data processing: TCRs in the repertoires were matched against a reference library of SARS-CoV-2-specific TCRs that had been generated with the MIRA antigen-specificity platform. Breadth was defined as the fraction of unique TCRs that were SARS-CoV-2-associated. Depth was defined as the fraction of total T cells that were SARS-CoV-2-associated. Using the MIRA data, each spike-specific TCR was mapped to the spike region that the TCR reacts to and placed in a CD4 or CD8 class. Log10-transformed breadth and depth values were compared by one-way ANOVA with Sidak's multiple comparisons tests. Here the immuneACCESS table is served through TCRdb, limited to in-frame sequences with V and J called. Missing clones are a known gap in these copies; in checked studies unresolved V genes cover under half, and the rest lacks a known reason. The V and J calls and the clone size are those of that table, but D and trimming were determined from the DNA. The table for this sample lists 180,000 or so clones; 94% of them were counted only once. The ten largest clonotypes hold approximately 0.64% of the sample.

This specimen's time point label, interpreted: baseline before first vaccination. Vaccinee samples were obtained from the UK trials COV001 and COV002, which included a single-blind randomized controlled phase 2/3 trial of AZD1222 (ChAdOx1 nCoV-19) in healthy adults. Trial participant PBMC samples were collected at day 0 and day 28 after the second dose for TCRbeta chain sequencing. The data are from a study of T cell responses to AZD1222 COVID-19 vaccine (dated by TCRdb to the early 2020s). Regarding the research as a whole: AZD1222 recipients with second doses at about 4 weeks or about 12 weeks were pooled, because spike-specific TCR depth and breadth did not differ between schedules. TCR sequencing covered fewer than 250 trial participants: approximately 200 given two doses of AZD1222 and about 26 given two doses of MenACWY control vaccine. Trial participants were enrolled by age into 18-55, 56-69 and 70-plus year subgroups, with approximately 160, 26 and 62 TCR-sequenced participants respectively.

The CDR3 is 12 amino acids in total, end residues counted. CDR1 and CDR2, per the germline V gene, are SGHVS and FQNEAQ. Broad study findings and their caveats: The 56-69-year group was small, and its depth increase did not reach significance, likely because of low power. Nearly half of unique spike-specific TCRs reportedly recognized epitopes outside regions mutated in the B.1.351 and B.1.1.7 variants. Participants were mostly white British, with more females than males. The authors suggested clonal diversity may have been underestimated. After two AZD1222 doses, both the breadth and the depth of spike-specific TCRs were significantly higher than at day 0 and than in MenACWY recipients. Only five or six AZD1222 recipients were SARS-CoV-2 seropositive at baseline, limiting conclusions about previously exposed vaccinees. The vaccine-associated CD4 TCRs covered the entire spike protein, and the dominant responses fell in regions 160-218 and 743-854. Because no day 14 peak-response samples were available, repertoires were characterized only after the peak T cell response.

The specimen was peripheral blood, collected on day 0 of AZD1222 vaccination. The sequence was collected from an adult in good health. This chain is built from TRBV7-8 and TRBJ1-2. The encoded CDR3 is CASSQLLGSPHL.